This entry concerns a single TCR beta chain. Its antigen is unidentified. This sample is part of a study of cytomegalovirus exposure and HLA in healthy donors. The study, taken as a whole, reports: Cytomegalovirus-associated status was assigned to roughly 160 TCR beta chains.

In germline, CDR1 is SGHVS, CDR2 FNYEAQ. Between the trimmed V and J ends, which lost 0 bases and 1 base, there was a span of 5 bases. This CDR3 contains 14 residues. Primers: 60 Vbeta forward and 13 Jbeta reverse. Libraries were prepared by immunoSEQ multiplex PCR; TCRdb keeps only in-frame clonotypes and omits some of them. The data hold 130,000 or so clones, with approximately 84% observed a single time. The genes are TRBV7-6 and TRBJ2-3, with D possibly being TRBD2 (5 bases). What was sequenced was PBMCs. This clonotype was sampled from a woman aged 18-29 years in good health and CMV-seronegative. The CDR3 is CASSLASGTDTQYF. Written as DNA, the CDR3 is TGTGCCAGCAGCTTAGCTAGCGGCACAGATACGCAGTATTTT.